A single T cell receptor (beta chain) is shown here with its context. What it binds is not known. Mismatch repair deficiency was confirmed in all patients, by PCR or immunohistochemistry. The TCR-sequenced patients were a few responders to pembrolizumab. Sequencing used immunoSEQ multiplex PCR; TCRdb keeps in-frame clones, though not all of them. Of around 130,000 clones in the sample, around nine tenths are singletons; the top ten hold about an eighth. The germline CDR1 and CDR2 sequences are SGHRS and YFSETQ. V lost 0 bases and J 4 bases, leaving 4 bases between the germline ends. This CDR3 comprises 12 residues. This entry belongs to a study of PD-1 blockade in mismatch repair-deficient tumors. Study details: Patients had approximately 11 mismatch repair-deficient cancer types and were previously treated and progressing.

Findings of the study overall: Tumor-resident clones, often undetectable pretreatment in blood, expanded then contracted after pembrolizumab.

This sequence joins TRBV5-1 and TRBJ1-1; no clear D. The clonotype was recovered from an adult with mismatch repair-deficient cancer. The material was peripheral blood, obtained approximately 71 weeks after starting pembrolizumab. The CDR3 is CASSLDGTEAFF. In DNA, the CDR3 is TGCGCCAGCAGCTTGGACGGCACTGAAGCTTTCTTT. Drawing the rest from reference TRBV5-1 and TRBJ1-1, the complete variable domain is KAGVTQTPRYLIKTRGQQVTLSCSPISGHRSVSWYQQTPGQGLQFLFEYFSETQRNKGNFPGRFSGRQFSNSRSEMNVSTLELGDSALYLCASSLDGTEAFFGQGTRLTVV.